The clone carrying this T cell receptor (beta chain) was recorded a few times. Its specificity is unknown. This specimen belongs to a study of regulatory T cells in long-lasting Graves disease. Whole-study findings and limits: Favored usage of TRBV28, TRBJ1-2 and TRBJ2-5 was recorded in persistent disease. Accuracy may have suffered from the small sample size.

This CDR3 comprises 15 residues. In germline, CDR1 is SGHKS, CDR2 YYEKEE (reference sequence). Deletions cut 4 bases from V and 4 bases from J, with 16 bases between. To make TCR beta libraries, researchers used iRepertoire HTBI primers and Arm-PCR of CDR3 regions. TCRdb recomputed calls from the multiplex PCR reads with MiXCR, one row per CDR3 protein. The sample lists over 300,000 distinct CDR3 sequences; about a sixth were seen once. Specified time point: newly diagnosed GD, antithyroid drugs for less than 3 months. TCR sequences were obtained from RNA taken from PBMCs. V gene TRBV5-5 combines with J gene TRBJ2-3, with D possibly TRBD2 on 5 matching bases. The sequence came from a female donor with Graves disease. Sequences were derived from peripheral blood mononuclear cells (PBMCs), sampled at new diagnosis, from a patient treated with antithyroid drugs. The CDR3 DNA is TGTGCCAGCAGCCCTGAATCGGGGTTGTCAGATACGCAGTATTTT. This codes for CASSPESGLSDTQYF.